This T cell receptor beta chain was observed in a study of cytomegalovirus exposure and HLA in healthy donors. The length of the CDR3 is 13 residues. Germline assignment: CDR1 ENHRY and CDR2 SYGVKD. The V and J ends lost 8 bases and 6 bases, in that order; junction bases with no gene match: 5. With 60 Vbeta and 13 Jbeta primers, the PCR was carried out. The method was immunoSEQ multiplex PCR; TCRdb's version includes in-frame clones alone and lacks a portion of them. The sample's table shows approximately 100,000 clones. The V gene is TRBV10-3, the J gene TRBJ1-5; 9 positions agree with TRBD1. The receptor was derived from a man aged 50-60 years in good health and CMV-seronegative. Sequencing was done on a sample of PBMCs. The CDR3 sequence: CAIWDREGQPQHF. The CDR3 DNA reads TGTGCCATCTGGGACAGGGAGGGTCAGCCCCAGCATTTT.